This TCR beta chain was identified in a study of cytomegalovirus exposure and HLA in healthy donors (dated by TCRdb to the late 2010s). A note on the overall study: According to a later analysis, the 120 or so validation repertoires were produced on the same platform as the 600 to 850 repertoires of the first cohort. The study aimed to test whether cataloging public T cell receptors could reveal signatures of past pathogen exposure. In addition to the first cohort of around 670 subjects, a separate validation cohort of 120 different subjects was used. The study combined high-throughput TCR immunosequencing, statistical association of individual TCRs with disease status, and machine learning to predict cytomegalovirus infection status. What the research found in general, with its limitations: In vitro tests confirmed that a few of the cytomegalovirus-associated TCR beta chains recognize cytomegalovirus antigens. A later analysis had no HLA typing for the validation cohort, so co-occurrence there was scored across all 110 or so repertoires. In the study, 150 to 200 TCR beta chains were listed as associated with cytomegalovirus. In both the original and validation cohorts, the classifier was reported to diagnose cytomegalovirus status with high specificity and sensitivity. Of the cluster scores, about 94% were above 0 in a later analysis, which found that TCRs clustered in the first cohort also tended to co-occur in the approximately 130 validation repertoires. The authors suggested that the approach could potentially be extended to other disease states and immunological phenotypes. While some public TCRs were present in many individuals, most TCR sequences turned up only very rarely across donors.

Trimming leaves V shorter by 8 bases and J shorter by 4 bases, with the junction holding 10 bases beyond the gene matches. The CDR3 has 16 amino acids, counting the end cysteine and phenylalanine. The kept DNA is CDR3 alone, 48 bases in frame from the first base. The germline V gene encodes CDR1 ENHRY and CDR2 SYGVKD. The library was built by means of the immunoSEQ multiplex PCR assay. Regarding the original processing steps: A statistical classification framework was built for diagnosing cytomegalovirus status from the catalog of TCR beta chain sequences. TCRdb retrieved this table from immuneACCESS and kept in-frame rearrangements only. Not all clones are present; in checked studies, unresolved V genes account for under half, and no reason is known for the remainder. V and J calls and clone size come straight from that table; D and trimming were deduced from the DNA. This sample holds 65,000 to 85,000 clones; 85% to 95% were observed only once. The ten most abundant clones make up more than 0.6% of the sample.

The donors belonged to the validation cohort of roughly 120 subjects, which was separate from the approximately 610-subject first cohort. A note on this clone: The antigen it binds to is not known. Per-base quality was not reported, and no clone a single base away is much larger than it.

Source material: PBMCs. In this chain, TRBV10-3 is recombined with TRBJ2-2; TRBD2 matches 10 bases in the middle. The receptor was isolated from a woman aged 18 to 35 in good health and CMV-seronegative. The CDR3 is CAILRGAGGGTGELFF. The sequenced DNA: TGTGCCATCCTGCGGGGAGCGGGAGGGGGCACCGGGGAGCTGTTTTTT.